The 31 T cell receptor beta chains below were found in one sample sequenced in a study of CD8+ T cells in alopecia areata. RNA extraction and reverse transcription yielded cDNA as sequencing template. This table comes from immunoSEQ multiplex PCR, and its TCRdb copy is limited to in-frame clones, with some not included. The repertoire consists of 100,000 to 150,000 clones, with around 63% occurring once and the leading ten covering 4.5% to 6%. The treatment: oral pan-JAK inhibitor, 5-10 mg twice daily. The sample was CD4+ T cells sorted from blood, taken at week 4, from a patient treated with tofacitinib. The receptors derive from a human donor with alopecia areata.

The chain carries TRBV29-1 and TRBJ1-2; 7 nucleotides match TRBD1. Germline V CDR1 and CDR2: SQVTM, ANQGSEA. With 5 bases clipped from V and 4 bases from J, the junction kept 7 bases outside the gene matches. The CDR3 runs 13 residues. The CDR3 region has the DNA TGCAGCGTTCCTATAGGGGGCAGCTATGGCTACACCTTC. Translation gives CSVPIGGSYGYTF.

This clone was seen more than once but under ten times. A read error may account for a junction end that differs from germline. The chain carries TRBV25-1 and TRBJ2-7, with D possibly being TRBD2 (6 bases). CDR1 is MGHDK and CDR2 is SYGVNS in the germline V gene. The CDR3 length is 11 residues. This CDR3 is CASSEVREQHF. The CDR3 coding sequence is TGTGCCAGCAGTGAAGTACGGGAGCAGCACTTC.

This clone has more than one count but fewer than ten. The V and J genes are TRBV19 and TRBJ2-5, with D maybe TRBD1 (8 bases). This CDR3 spans 13 amino acids. Germline V gene data show CDR1 as LNHDA and CDR2 as SQIVND (reference sequence). V lost 6 bases and J lost 5, with 13 bases in between. The CDR3 reads CASSDRGGETQYF. The CDR3, as DNA: TGTGCCAGTAGCGACAGGGGAGGGGAGACCCAGTACTTC.

DNA of the CDR3: TGTGCCAGCAGTTTATCCCCGGCAGGGGTAGAGACCCAGTACTTC. This codes for CASSLSPAGVETQYF. The chain has TRBV28 and TRBJ2-5; tentatively, D is TRBD1 (6 bases). V was pared by 1 base and J by 4 bases, with 13 bases between. Germline CDR1 and CDR2: MDHEN and SYDVKM. This CDR3 has 15 residues.

In its sample, this clone was seen once. As DNA, the CDR3 is TGTGCCAGCAGCTACGGGACAGAAAACATTCAGTACTTC. Protein: CASSYGTENIQYF. V is TRBV5-6 and J is TRBJ2-4, with 7 bases that match TRBD1. This CDR3 region has 13 residues. Germline V gene data show CDR1 as SGHDT and CDR2 as YYEEEE. V trimming: 3 bases; J trimming: 5 bases; junction bases outside the gene matches: 2.

The chain is built from TRBV29-1 and TRBJ2-1, with TRBD2 matching 12 bases. V lost 6 bases and J lost 8; bases outside the gene matches: 8. The germline V gene encodes CDR1 SQVTM and CDR2 ANQGSEA. This CDR3 contains 14 residues. The DNA of the CDR3 is TGCAGCGTGCCTAGCGGGAGGGCCGCGGATGAGCAGTTCTTC. It specifies CSVPSGRAADEQFF.

This clone was counted only a few times. V and J are TRBV4-1 and TRBJ1-6, with D possibly TRBD1 on 5 matching bases. The germline V gene has CDR1 MGHRA and CDR2 YSYEKL. The CDR3 contains 16 residues. V lost 0 bases and J 3 bases, leaving 9 bases between the germline ends. CDR3 sequence: CASSQDDGGYNSPLHF. The CDR3 DNA reads as TGCGCCAGCAGCCAAGATGATGGGGGCTATAATTCACCCCTCCACTTT.

The chain links TRBV6-5 to TRBJ2-3; D not resolved. V was trimmed by 6 bases and J by 4 bases, leaving 11 bases between them. The CDR3 runs 13 residues. Germline loops: CDR1 MNHEY, CDR2 SVGAGI. CDR3 nucleotides: TGTGCCAGCAGCCCCCTCTCGTCAGATACGCAGTATTTT. Protein sequence: CASSPLSSDTQYF.

CDR3 in amino acids: CSVGVRRNNEQFF. CDR3 nucleotides: TGCAGCGTTGGAGTCAGGCGGAACAATGAGCAGTTCTTC. The chain joins TRBV29-1 to TRBJ2-1; D gene uncertain. The V and J ends lost 4 bases and 5 bases respectively, with 12 bases between them. CDR3 length equals 13 residues. Germline CDR1 and CDR2: SQVTM and ANQGSEA.

This chain uses TRBV10-3 with TRBJ1-1; 7 nucleotides agree with TRBD1. The CDR3 sequence is 14 residues long. Per germline, CDR1 ENHRY and CDR2 SYGVKD. V lost 9 bases, J lost 4 bases, and 11 bases stayed unmatched. The CDR3 nucleotides are TGTGCCATTAGAACAGGGGAAGTTCGCACTGAAGCTTTCTTT. Amino acids: CAIRTGEVRTEAFF.

The V and J genes are TRBV9 and TRBJ1-2; TRBD1 aligns across 10 bases. Looked up from germline, CDR1 is SGDLS and CDR2 is YYNGEE. Trimming at V came to 7 bases and at J to 6 bases, leaving 3 bases not matched to a gene. There are 12 residues in the CDR3. The CDR3 region is CASRDRGDGYTF. The DNA for the CDR3 is TGTGCCAGCCGGGACAGGGGAGATGGCTACACCTTC.

This chain links TRBV25-1 with TRBJ2-7; maybe TRBD2 (6 bases). The CDR3 spans 14 residues. V was shortened by 5 bases and J by 3 bases, with 14 bases between the two germline ends. Germline-derived CDR1 and CDR2 are MGHDK and SYGVNS. The CDR3 sequence is CASSPQGGLYEQYF. In nucleotides, the CDR3 is TGTGCCAGCAGTCCTCAGGGAGGACTCTACGAGCAGTACTTC.

The chain has TRBV9 and TRBJ2-5; TRBD2 might be the D (6 bases). V was trimmed by 0 bases and J by 5 bases, leaving 17 bases between them. CDR3 size: 16 residues. CDR1 and CDR2 (germline): SGDLS, YYNGEE. CDR3 loop: CASSVGGTGGRETQYF. CDR3 coding DNA: TGTGCCAGCAGCGTAGGAGGTACCGGGGGTAGGGAGACCCAGTACTTC.

The CDR3 nucleotides read TGTGCCAGTAGTGGTAGCGGTCAAGAGACCCAGTACTTC. Amino acids: CASSGSGQETQYF. This chain connects TRBV19 to TRBJ2-5; TRBD2 is a possible D gene (6 bases). Germline values: CDR1 LNHDA, CDR2 SQIVND (reference sequence). V lost 5 bases and J 2 bases, leaving 9 bases between the germline ends. CDR3 length equals 13 residues. Supplemented by reference TRBV19 and TRBJ2-5, the full variable domain reads DGGITQSPKYLFRKEGQNVTLSCEQNLNHDAMYWYRQDPGQGLRLIYYSQIVNDFQKGDIAEGYSVSREKKESFPLTVTSAQKNPTAFYLCASSGSGQETQYFGPGTRLLVL.

This sequence joins TRBV9 and TRBJ2-3; 10 bases line up with TRBD2. Losses at the gene ends were 0 bases for V and 5 bases for J; bases not matched to a gene: 3. This CDR3 spans 15 amino acids. Germline CDR1 is SGDLS and CDR2 is YYNGEE. The CDR3 sequence is CASSVESSGRDTQYF. As DNA, the CDR3 is TGTGCCAGCAGCGTAGAATCTAGCGGGAGAGATACGCAGTATTTT.

The sample holds a few counts of this clone. The V and J genes are TRBV29-1 and TRBJ2-3; D is ambiguous. CDR1 is SQVTM and CDR2 is ANQGSEA in the germline V gene. V was trimmed by 2 bases and J by 2 bases, leaving 8 bases between them. The CDR3 has 13 amino acids. The CDR3 sequence: CSVESVITDTQYF. The CDR3, as DNA: TGCAGCGTTGAAAGCGTTATCACAGATACGCAGTATTTT.

This rearrangement joins TRBV29-1 to TRBJ2-7; 9 nucleotides align to TRBD1. The CDR3 runs to 14 residues. CDR1 and CDR2 from the germline V gene are SQVTM and ANQGSEA. Trimming cost V 3 bases and J 6 bases; bases outside gene matches: 9. This CDR3 is CSVEKGQGVVEQYF. The CDR3 DNA reads as TGCAGCGTTGAGAAGGGACAGGGTGTGGTCGAGCAGTACTTC.

This clone was seen more than once but under ten times. The V call is TRBV10-3, the J call TRBJ1-4; D is unresolved. Germline V gene lookup returns CDR1 ENHRY and CDR2 SYGVKD. The ends were cut back, 0 bases at V and 7 bases at J, with 6 bases in the middle. The CDR3 is made up of 13 amino acids. CDR3 sequence: CAISESQSEKLFF. CDR3 bases: TGTGCCATCAGTGAGTCGCAGAGTGAAAAACTGTTTTTT.

The sample holds a few counts of this clone. The chain joins TRBV5-4 to TRBJ1-2; TRBD1 might be the D (5 bases). The CDR3 sequence is 17 residues long. Between the trimmed V and J ends, which lost 6 bases and 4 bases, there was a span of 25 bases. Per germline, CDR1 SGHNT and CDR2 YYREEE (reference sequence). In nucleotides, the CDR3 is TGTGCCAGCAACCGAGAGGGCCCAGGGACGTCGGTCTATGGCTACACCTTC. Translated, it gives CASNREGPGTSVYGYTF. The full variable domain, with the rest looked up from reference TRBV5-4 and TRBJ1-2, is ETGVTQSPTHLIKTRGQQVTLRCSSQSGHNTVSWYQQALGQGPQFIFQYYREEENGRGNFPPRFSGLQFPNYSSELNVNALELDDSALYLCASNREGPGTSVYGYTFGSGTRLTVV.

The V gene is TRBV25-1, the J gene TRBJ1-2, with 8 bases that match TRBD1. This CDR3 is 13 amino acids long. V lost 0 bases, J lost 8 bases, and 2 bases stayed unmatched. Germline V gives CDR1 MGHDK, CDR2 SYGVNS. The CDR3 DNA reads as TGTGCCAGCAGTGAATACAGGGGGCTAGGCTACACCTTC. Translated: CASSEYRGLGYTF.

The chain has TRBV30 and TRBJ1-5; unclear D gene. The V end lost 0 bases, the J end lost 3 bases, and 9 bases lay between the germline ends. The CDR3 has 14 residues. Per germline, CDR1 GTSNPN and CDR2 SVGIG (reference sequence). The CDR3 DNA sequence: TGTGCCTGGAGTGTCAGTCAGTTCAATCAGCCCCAGCATTTT. Encoded protein: CAWSVSQFNQPQHF.

This clone was observed a handful of times. V and J are TRBV29-1 and TRBJ2-3; tentative D call: TRBD1 (5 bases). Germline V lookup: CDR1 SQVTM, CDR2 ANQGSEA. The CDR3 is 13 amino acids. Trimming removed 4 bases at V and 3 bases at J, with 11 bases between. This CDR3 reads CSVGAGQTDTQYF. The CDR3 coding sequence is TGCAGCGTTGGGGCAGGACAAACAGATACGCAGTATTTT.

This rearrangement joins TRBV5-1 to TRBJ1-2; 8 nucleotides agree with TRBD1. Trimming at V came to 4 bases and at J to 3 bases, leaving 8 bases not matched to a gene. The CDR3 is made up of 15 amino acids. Germline CDR1 SGHRS, CDR2 YFSETQ. Here the CDR3 reads CASSDDPTGDYGYTF. The CDR3 DNA reads TGCGCCAGCAGCGATGACCCGACAGGGGACTATGGCTACACCTTC.

The chain joins TRBV25-1 to TRBJ1-1; D call uncertain. The CDR3 is made up of 15 amino acids. Germline V gene lookup returns CDR1 MGHDK and CDR2 SYGVNS. The germline V and J ends were trimmed by 2 bases and 1 base, with 11 bases remaining between them. As DNA, the CDR3 is TGTGCCAGCAGTGAAACGCGCCAGGAGAACACTGAAGCTTTCTTT. Protein sequence: CASSETRQENTEAFF.

This clone was counted between two and nine times. The V gene is TRBV5-6, the J gene TRBJ2-6; D may match TRBD1 or TRBD2 (5 bases each). Trimming took 4 bases from V and 4 from J, leaving 15 bases between them. The CDR3 is made up of 16 amino acids. Germline CDR1 is SGHDT and CDR2 is YYEEEE. The chain's CDR3 is CASSPPPGAGANVLTF. Written as DNA, the CDR3 is TGTGCCAGCAGCCCCCCGCCCGGGGCCGGGGCCAACGTCCTGACTTTC.

This chain connects TRBV2 to TRBJ2-1; 11 bases match TRBD2. Per germline, CDR1 SNHLY and CDR2 FYNNEI. V was pared by 10 bases and J by 4 bases, with 6 bases of the junction left unmatched. The CDR3 sequence is 14 residues long. This CDR3 reads CATRLAGPYNEQFF. CDR3 DNA sequence: TGTGCCACTCGACTAGCGGGGCCATACAATGAGCAGTTCTTC.

J is TRBJ2-7 and V is TRBV10-3; no reliable D call. Germline-derived CDR1 and CDR2 are ENHRY and SYGVKD. V was trimmed by 3 bases and J by 1 base, leaving 4 bases between them. The CDR3 covers 12 residues. CDR3 coding DNA: TGTGCCATCAGTGATCCGTCCTACGAGCAGTACTTC. Amino acids: CAISDPSYEQYF.

V usage is TRBV29-1 and J usage is TRBJ2-1; D unresolved. The CDR3 length is 14 residues. The ends were cut back, 4 bases at V and 0 bases at J, with 10 bases in the middle. The germline gives CDR1 SQVTM, CDR2 ANQGSEA. The CDR3 nucleotides are TGCAGCGTTGTAAAGGCGAGCTCCTACAATGAGCAGTTCTTC. Protein product: CSVVKASSYNEQFF.

This clone was seen a few times. The V gene is TRBV5-1, the J gene TRBJ2-3; D remains ambiguous. V was clipped by 4 bases and J by 2 bases, with 5 bases between them. Germline V lookup: CDR1 SGHRS, CDR2 YFSETQ. The CDR3 covers 12 residues. This CDR3 reads CASSPPTDTQYF. The CDR3 nucleotides are TGCGCCAGCAGCCCCCCCACAGATACGCAGTATTTT.

The chain employs TRBV5-6 and TRBJ2-3, with TRBD2 matching over 8 bases. The germline V gene has CDR1 SGHDT and CDR2 YYEEEE. CDR3 length: 15 residues. V was clipped by 2 bases and J by 3 bases; unmatched bases: 5. CDR3 protein: CASSFPGRATDTQYF. As DNA, the CDR3 is TGTGCCAGCAGCTTCCCCGGGAGGGCGACAGATACGCAGTATTTT.

The chain couples TRBV29-1 to TRBJ2-2; TRBD1 or TRBD2 may be the D gene (5 bases each). This CDR3 region has 13 residues. In germline, CDR1 is SQVTM, CDR2 ANQGSEA. Between the trimmed V and J ends, which lost 1 base and 4 bases, there was a span of 7 bases. Here the CDR3 reads CSVEGGATGELFF. CDR3 DNA sequence: TGCAGCGTTGAAGGAGGGGCCACCGGGGAGCTGTTTTTT.